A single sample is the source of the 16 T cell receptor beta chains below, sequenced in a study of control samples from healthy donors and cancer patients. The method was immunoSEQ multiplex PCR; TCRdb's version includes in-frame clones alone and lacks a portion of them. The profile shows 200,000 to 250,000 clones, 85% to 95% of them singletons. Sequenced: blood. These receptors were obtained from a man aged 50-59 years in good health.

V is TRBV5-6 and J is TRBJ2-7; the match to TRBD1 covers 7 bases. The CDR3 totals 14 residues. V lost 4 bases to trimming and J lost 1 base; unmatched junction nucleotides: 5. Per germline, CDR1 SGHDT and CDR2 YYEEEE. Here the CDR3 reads CASSEGTVSYEQYV. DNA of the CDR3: TGTGCCAGCAGCGAGGGGACAGTTTCCTACGAGCAGTACGTC.

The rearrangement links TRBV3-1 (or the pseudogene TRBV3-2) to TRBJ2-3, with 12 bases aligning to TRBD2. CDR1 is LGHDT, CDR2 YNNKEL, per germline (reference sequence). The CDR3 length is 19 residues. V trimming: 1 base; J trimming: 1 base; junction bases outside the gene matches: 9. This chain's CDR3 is CASSQVTLAGGGGTDTQYF. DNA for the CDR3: TGTGCCAGCAGCCAAGTTACACTAGCGGGGGGAGGGGGCACAGATACGCAGTATTTT.

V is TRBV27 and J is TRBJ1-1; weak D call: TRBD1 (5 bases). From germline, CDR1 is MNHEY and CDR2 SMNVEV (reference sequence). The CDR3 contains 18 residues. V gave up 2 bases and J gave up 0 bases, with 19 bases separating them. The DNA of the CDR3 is TGTGCCAGCAGTTTAGGCCCTCGGGGAGGGGCTTTGAACACTGAAGCTTTCTTT. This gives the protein CASSLGPRGGALNTEAFF.

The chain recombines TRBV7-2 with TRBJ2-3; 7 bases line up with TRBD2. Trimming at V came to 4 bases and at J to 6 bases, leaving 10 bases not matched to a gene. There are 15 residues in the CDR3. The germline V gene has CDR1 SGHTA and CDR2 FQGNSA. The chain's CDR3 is CASSYSGAGEDTQYF. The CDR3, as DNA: TGTGCCAGCAGCTACTCCGGGGCGGGGGAGGATACGCAGTATTTT.

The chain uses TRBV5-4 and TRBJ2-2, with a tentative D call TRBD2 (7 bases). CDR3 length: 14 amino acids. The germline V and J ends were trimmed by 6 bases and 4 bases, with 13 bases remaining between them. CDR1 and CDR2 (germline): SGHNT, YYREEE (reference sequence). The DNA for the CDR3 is TGTGCCAGCACGGGGGGCGCGGGCACCGGGGAGCTGTTTTTT. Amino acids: CASTGGAGTGELFF.

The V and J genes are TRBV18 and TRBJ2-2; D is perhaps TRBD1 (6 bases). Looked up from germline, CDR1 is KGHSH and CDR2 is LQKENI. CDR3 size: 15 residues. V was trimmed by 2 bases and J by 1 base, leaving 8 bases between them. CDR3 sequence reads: CASSPDRLNTGELFF. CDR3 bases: TGTGCCAGCTCACCAGACAGGCTGAACACCGGGGAGCTGTTTTTT.

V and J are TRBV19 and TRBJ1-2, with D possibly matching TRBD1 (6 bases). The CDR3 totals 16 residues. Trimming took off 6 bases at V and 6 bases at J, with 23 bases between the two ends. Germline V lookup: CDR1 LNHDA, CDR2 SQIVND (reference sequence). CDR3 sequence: CASRGGSANHLDGYTF. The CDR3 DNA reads TGTGCCAGTAGGGGGGGCTCGGCGAATCATCTGGATGGCTACACCTTC. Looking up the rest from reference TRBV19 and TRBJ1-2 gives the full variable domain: DGGITQSPKYLFRKEGQNVTLSCEQNLNHDAMYWYRQDPGQGLRLIYYSQIVNDFQKGDIAEGYSVSREKKESFPLTVTSAQKNPTAFYLCASRGGSANHLDGYTFGSGTRLTVV.

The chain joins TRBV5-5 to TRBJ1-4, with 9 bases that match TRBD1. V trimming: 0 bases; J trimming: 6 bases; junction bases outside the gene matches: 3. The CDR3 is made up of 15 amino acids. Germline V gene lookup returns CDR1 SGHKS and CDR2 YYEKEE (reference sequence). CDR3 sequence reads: CASSLGGQGYEKLFF. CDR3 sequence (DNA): TGTGCCAGCAGCTTGGGGGGACAGGGATATGAAAAACTGTTTTTT.

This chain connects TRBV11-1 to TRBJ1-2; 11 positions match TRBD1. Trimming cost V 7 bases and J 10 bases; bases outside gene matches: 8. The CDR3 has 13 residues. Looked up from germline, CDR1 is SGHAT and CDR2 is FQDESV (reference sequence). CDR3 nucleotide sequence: TGTGCCAGCACCGAACCGGGACAGGGGGACTACACCTTC. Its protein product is CASTEPGQGDYTF.

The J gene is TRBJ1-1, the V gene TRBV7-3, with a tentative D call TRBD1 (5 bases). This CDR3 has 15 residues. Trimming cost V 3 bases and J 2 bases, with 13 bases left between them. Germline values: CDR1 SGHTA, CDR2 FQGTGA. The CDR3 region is CASSFSRDLNTEAFF. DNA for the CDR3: TGTGCCAGCAGCTTTTCCAGGGACCTTAACACTGAAGCTTTCTTT. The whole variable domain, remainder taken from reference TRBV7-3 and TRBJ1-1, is GAGVSQTPSNKVTEKGKYVELRCDPISGHTALYWYRQSLGQGPEFLIYFQGTGAADDSGLPNDRFFAVRPEGSVSTLKIQRTERGDSAVYLCASSFSRDLNTEAFFGQGTRLTVV.

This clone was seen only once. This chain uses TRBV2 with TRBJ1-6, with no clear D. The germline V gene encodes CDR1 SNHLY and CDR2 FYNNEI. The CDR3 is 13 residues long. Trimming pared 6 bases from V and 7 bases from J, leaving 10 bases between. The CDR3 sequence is CASSVGWNSPLHF. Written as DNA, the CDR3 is TGTGCCAGCAGCGTCGGGTGGAATTCACCCCTCCACTTT.

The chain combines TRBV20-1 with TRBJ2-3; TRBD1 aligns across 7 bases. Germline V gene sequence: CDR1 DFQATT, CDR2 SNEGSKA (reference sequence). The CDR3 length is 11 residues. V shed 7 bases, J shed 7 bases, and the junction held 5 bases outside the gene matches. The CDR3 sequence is CSGQGDYTQYF. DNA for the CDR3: TGCAGTGGACAGGGTGATTATACGCAGTATTTT.

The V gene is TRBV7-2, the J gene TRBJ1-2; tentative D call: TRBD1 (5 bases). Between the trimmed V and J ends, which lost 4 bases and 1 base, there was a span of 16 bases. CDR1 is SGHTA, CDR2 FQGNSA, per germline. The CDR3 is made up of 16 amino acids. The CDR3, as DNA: TGTGCCAGCAGCTCGTCCAGGGACCCCCGTAACTATGGCTACACCTTC. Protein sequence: CASSSSRDPRNYGYTF.

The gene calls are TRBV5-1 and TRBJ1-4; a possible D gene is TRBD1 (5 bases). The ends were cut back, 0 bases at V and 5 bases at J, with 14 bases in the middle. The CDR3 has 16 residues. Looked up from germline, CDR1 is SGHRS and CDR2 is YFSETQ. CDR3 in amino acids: CASSLGGRSKNEKLFF. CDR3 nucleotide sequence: TGCGCCAGCAGCTTGGGGGGGAGGAGCAAGAATGAAAAACTGTTTTTT.

The CDR3 bases are TGTGCCAGCAGCTTATGGACAGGGGGCTGGAATCAGCCCCAGCATTTT. Its translation is CASSLWTGGWNQPQHF. The J gene is TRBJ1-5, the V gene TRBV7-2; TRBD1 agrees at 11 bases. The CDR3 covers 16 residues. The germline gives CDR1 SGHTA, CDR2 FQGNSA. V lost 2 bases and J lost 4; bases outside the gene matches: 4.

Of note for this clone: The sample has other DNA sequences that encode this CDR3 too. The CDR3 coding sequence is TGCGCCAGCAGCTTGGAAGGGTCGAATGAAAAACTGTTTTTT. Amino acid sequence: CASSLEGSNEKLFF. The chain employs TRBV5-1 and TRBJ1-4; D is ambiguous. The CDR3 loop spans 14 amino acids. The V end was cut by 0 bases, the J end by 5 bases, with 8 bases between. Germline CDR1 and CDR2: SGHRS and YFSETQ.